One sample yielded the 6 T cell receptor beta chains listed below, sequenced in a study of blood T cell repertoires in COVID-19. Using immunoSEQ multiplex PCR, the repertoire was profiled, and TCRdb retains in-frame clones only, with some absent. The table has about 260,000 clones, around 87% seen once; the top ten hold around 2.5%. The specimen was peripheral blood. The origin of the receptors is a woman between 45 and 65 years old with acute or convalescent COVID-19.

The V and J genes are TRBV27 and TRBJ1-5; 9 bases line up with TRBD1. Germline V gene lookup returns CDR1 MNHEY and CDR2 SMNVEV (reference sequence). The CDR3 has 15 residues. V trimming: 4 bases; J trimming: 5 bases; junction bases outside the gene matches: 6. The DNA of the CDR3 is TGTGCCAGCAGTTCCAGGGACAGGGTTCATCAGCCCCAGCATTTT. This translates into CASSSRDRVHQPQHF.

The chain carries TRBV12-5 and TRBJ2-7, with 8 nucleotides matching TRBD2. The CDR3 is 15 amino acids. The V segment lost 0 bases and the J segment 4 bases; nucleotides outside the gene matches: 5. Per germline, CDR1 LGHNT and CDR2 FRNRAP. As DNA, the CDR3 is TGTGCTAGTGGTTTGGTACGGGAGGGCCAATACGAGCAGTACTTC. It codes for CASGLVREGQYEQYF.

The V gene is TRBV11-2, the J gene TRBJ2-1, with 7 bases aligning to TRBD2. This CDR3 is 16 amino acids long. The germline V gene encodes CDR1 SGHAT and CDR2 FQNNGV. V gave up 0 bases and J gave up 0 bases; unmatched junction bases: 2. The CDR3 region has the DNA TGTGCCAGCAGCTTAGAACTAGCGAGCTCCTACAATGAGCAGTTCTTC. Translation gives CASSLELASSYNEQFF.

The chain joins TRBV7-9 to TRBJ1-2; D is undetermined. Trimming stripped 3 bases from V and 0 bases from J, with 8 bases between. Germline assignment: CDR1 SEHNR and CDR2 FQNEAQ (reference sequence). The CDR3 contains 14 residues. CDR3 in amino acids: CASSFTGANYGYTF. Written as DNA, the CDR3 is TGTGCCAGCAGCTTCACGGGAGCTAACTATGGCTACACCTTC.

This clone was detected only a few times. The chain recombines TRBV6-1 with TRBJ2-5; 9 nucleotides align to TRBD1. Per the germline V gene, CDR1 is MNHNS and CDR2 is SASEGT. V gave up 2 bases and J gave up 5 bases; unmatched junction bases: 3. The CDR3 is 14 amino acids. The CDR3 coding sequence is TGTGCCAGCAGTGAATGGGGACAGGGCGAGACCCAGTACTTC. It translates to CASSEWGQGETQYF.

The chain recombines TRBV24-1 with TRBJ2-2, with 9 nucleotides matching TRBD2. The CDR3 totals 13 residues. V gave up 5 bases and J gave up 6 bases; unmatched junction bases: 0. Germline V gene sequence: CDR1 KGHDR, CDR2 SFDVKD. CDR3 DNA sequence: TGTGCCACCAGTGGACTAGCGGCCGGGGAGCTGTTTTTT. Amino acid sequence: CATSGLAAGELFF.